A single T cell receptor beta chain is shown here with its context. Which antigen it targets is not known. No base-level quality is on record; no much larger clone is a single base apart. The cohort was made up of 650 to 700 healthy bone marrow donors. At the time of sampling, every cohort member was nominally healthy, though immune exposures that went unrecorded were likely present. The donor tested CMV seronegative, placing the donor among the 350 or so seronegative members of the cohort. A peripheral blood sample was provided by each donor, and peripheral blood mononuclear cells were used for TCR beta sequencing. The Qiagen DNeasy Blood Extraction Kit was used to extract genomic DNA from the blood cell samples. Libraries were built with the immunoSEQ multiplex PCR assay. A mixture of 60 forward primers for TCR Vbeta segments and 13 reverse primers for TCR Jbeta segments was used in the multiplex PCR. The CDR3 region of rearranged TCR beta genes was amplified from genomic DNA with a multiplex PCR assay. The amplified TCR beta libraries were sequenced on the Illumina HiSeq System as 87-base-pair reads. In the paper's pipeline: A later analysis counted approximately 84 million unique TCR beta chains across the 500 to 850 repertoires, and 9.5 million to 11 million of these chains were shared by at least two donors. A nearest-neighbor algorithm error-corrected the raw reads and collapsed the reads into unique sequences, merging closely related sequences to remove PCR and sequencing errors. V, D and J gene segments were assigned by aligning CDR3 sequences to IMGT reference sequences. For a sequence to be retained, at least a six-nucleotide match to both a V gene segment and a J gene segment was required. Rearrangements were classified as productive when the CDR3 lacked stop codons and remained in frame with V and J, and all other rearrangements were classified as non-productive. CDR3 was defined according to IMGT convention as the region running from the second conserved V-encoded cysteine to the conserved J-encoded phenylalanine. The earlier analysis of 587 of the donors excluded sequences that lacked an unambiguous match to a single V gene segment. An earlier analysis of a few hundred of the donors classified V segments as functional when productive rearrangements were above 56.7% and as segregating when the standard deviation between donors was above 5%. A statistical classification framework was developed to diagnose cytomegalovirus status using the catalog of TCR beta chain sequences. V and J gene assignment, in a later analysis, came from comparing TCR nucleotide sequences with IMGT/GENE-DB human TR gene sequences. A later analysis assigned CDR3 sequences and most-parsimonious VDJ recombination scenarios with the TCRdist pipeline. In a later analysis, each TCR beta chain was defined by its CDR3 amino acid sequence together with its V-gene family, and reads lacking a unique V-gene family were excluded. As a way to deal with suspected cross-contamination and a sequencing artifact, a later analysis dropped under 600 nucleotide sequences that were highly shared and had low generation probability. A later analysis calculated a clonal expansion index for each public chain from normalized within-repertoire ranks of inferred template counts. In a later analysis, generation probabilities were computed using a VDJ recombination model fitted to out-of-frame rearrangements, and the results were checked against IGoR. A later analysis scored TCR-TCR, TCR-HLA and TCR-CMV co-occurrence with hypergeometric tests, applying a repertoire-size bias correction to TCR pairs. In a later analysis, false discovery rates were estimated by permuting HLA or CMV assignments 20 times. A later analysis grouped co-occurring TCRs with DBSCAN, adding TCRdist sequence similarity when clustering within HLA-allele-positive subsets. For co-occurrence clustering, repertoires with fewer than 30,000 or more than 120,000 public chains were excluded, along with about five repertoires with anomalous nucleotide sharing. TCRdb provides this immuneACCESS table in a form limited to in-frame rearrangements. Some clones are lacking; in checked studies, under half of them reflect an unresolved V gene, and why the rest are absent is not known. For V, J and clone size, that table is used; D and trimming come from the DNA. The sample has around 140,000 clones on record, 82% of them singletons. Approximately 2.3% of the sample is in the top ten clones.

These data come from a study of cytomegalovirus exposure and HLA in healthy donors (dated by TCRdb to the late 2010s). A note on the overall study: In an earlier analysis of roughly 590 of the donors, 276 Gb of sequence data and 95 million to 130 million unique TCR beta sequences from about 179 million T cells were reported. Roughly 290 gigabases of sequencing data and approximately 92 million unique TCR sequences made up an early release that covered some 640 HLA-typed donors. Of the 300 to 400 genotyped donors, about 84% fell in the genetic ancestry cluster associated with self-reported Caucasian donors. The study was designed to test whether signatures of past pathogen exposure could be identified by cataloging public T cell receptors. The study profiled the T cell repertoires of more than 500 subjects by immunosequencing and related them to cytomegalovirus serostatus. A separate validation cohort of approximately 130 different subjects was used in addition to the approximately 700-subject first cohort. The study combined high-throughput TCR immunosequencing, statistical association of individual TCRs with disease status, and machine learning to predict cytomegalovirus infection status. A later analysis re-examined previously published TCR beta repertoires from more than 650 donors and added high-resolution HLA genotyping to investigate patterns of TCR occurrence. The later analysis used no new phenotypic data to find candidate immune exposures, relying instead on TCR beta sequences and their occurrence across donors. In an earlier analysis of 587 of the donors, high-throughput TCR beta sequencing was used to judge whether each TCR beta V gene segment behaved as functional or pseudogenic. Donor age, sex, ethnicity and CMV serostatus were compiled together with the repertoire data. A later genetic analysis took genome-wide SNP genotypes for 398 of the 666 donors and used that subset as a discovery cohort. All discovery cohort repertoires had been generated using a single sequencing platform. Both class I and class II loci were covered by HLA typing, at four-digit resolution. The number of typed donors differed by locus: about 620-640 for A, B, C, DRB1 and DQB1; about 520 for DQA1; about 600 for DPA1; and about 470 for DPB1. Because of strong linkage in the cohort, a few DR-DQ haplotypes were treated as single units for association and clustering. On average, about 240,000 unique TCR beta nucleotide sequences were sequenced per donor among about 400 genotyped donors of the cohort, with around 19% of those sequences being non-productive.

Overall study outcomes, separate from this receptor: A few of the identified cytomegalovirus-associated TCR beta chains were confirmed in vitro to be specific for cytomegalovirus antigens. A later genetic analysis reported fewer N-insertions in productive TCRs among donors in an Asian-associated ancestry cluster than the 666-donor mean. A further reported finding was that TCR beta sequences accurately predicted the HLA-A and HLA-B alleles for most subjects in the first cohort. Correlated functional status among segregating V segments might reflect linkage disequilibrium, but an unknown experimental factor could not be ruled out. The 87-base-pair reads could not distinguish some IMGT-functional V segments, including TRBV6-2 and TRBV6-3, so those segments were excluded. An association between a missense DCLRE1C variant and V-gene and J-gene trimming of TCR beta chains was found in a later genetic analysis and replicated in an independent cohort. Presence/absence analyses assumed roughly uniform sequencing depth across donors, an assumption that may not hold. Because HLA typing was missing for some donors at each locus, association tests included only the typed subset. The cohort was sequenced for TCR beta chains only, and without alpha or paired-chain data the features that could be detected were limited. In an earlier analysis of 500 to 650 of the donors, most TCR beta V segments appeared in productive rearrangements about 87% or about 30% of the time, broadly matching IMGT annotations. While some public TCRs were present in many individuals, most TCR sequences turned up only very rarely across donors. The earlier analysis of 587 of the donors excluded some 15 rarely observed V segments, including chromosome 9 orphons, because counts were too low. A group of highly shared sequence variants was considered likely to be a technical artifact of the sequencing pipeline. When HLA alleles, especially DR and DQ, strongly co-occurred, TCR associations were difficult to assign to individual alleles. In a later analysis, some 18,000 TCR beta sequences were associated with specific HLA alleles at a false discovery rate of 0.05. A total of fewer than 200 TCR beta chains were listed by the study as associated with cytomegalovirus. In a later analysis, TCR association rates were found to vary across HLA loci, with the most associated TCRs seen for DRB1 alleles and the fewest for HLA-C alleles. In both the original and validation cohorts, the classifier was reported to diagnose cytomegalovirus status with high specificity and sensitivity. Several of the top co-occurrence clusters appeared to be linked to parvovirus B19, influenza, CMV and Epstein-Barr virus, according to a later analysis. CMV serostatus was the only immune exposure information available for the cohort. A later analysis found that most CMV-associated TCR beta chains appeared HLA-restricted, with HLA associations seemingly driven largely by CMV exposure. The authors suggested that the approach could potentially be generalized to other disease states and immunological phenotypes. In a later analysis, HLA-associated TCR beta chains were found to be more clonally expanded and to have lower generation probabilities than equally common non-associated chains.

The germline V gene supplies CDR1 MDHEN and CDR2 SYDVKM. Trimming takes 1 base off V and 6 bases off J; junction bases not matched to a gene: 5. Including cysteine and phenylalanine, the CDR3 has 15 amino acids. Only the CDR3 DNA stays, 45 bases, in frame from base 1. What was sequenced was PBMCs. The chain is made from TRBV28 and TRBJ2-1; 8 junctional bases match TRBD2. The sequence came from a male donor in good health and CMV-seronegative. CDR3 reads: CASSLYGGGSNEQFF. DNA sequence: TGTGCCAGCAGTTTATACGGGGGGGGAAGCAATGAGCAGTTCTTC. With the rest looked up from the reference TRBV28 and TRBJ2-1 genes rather than sequenced, the full variable domain is DVKVTQSSRYLVKRTGEKVFLECVQDMDHENMFWYRQDPGLGLRLIYFSYDVKMKEKGDIPEGYSVSREKKERFSLILESASTNQTSMYLCASSLYGGGSNEQFFGPGTRLTVL.